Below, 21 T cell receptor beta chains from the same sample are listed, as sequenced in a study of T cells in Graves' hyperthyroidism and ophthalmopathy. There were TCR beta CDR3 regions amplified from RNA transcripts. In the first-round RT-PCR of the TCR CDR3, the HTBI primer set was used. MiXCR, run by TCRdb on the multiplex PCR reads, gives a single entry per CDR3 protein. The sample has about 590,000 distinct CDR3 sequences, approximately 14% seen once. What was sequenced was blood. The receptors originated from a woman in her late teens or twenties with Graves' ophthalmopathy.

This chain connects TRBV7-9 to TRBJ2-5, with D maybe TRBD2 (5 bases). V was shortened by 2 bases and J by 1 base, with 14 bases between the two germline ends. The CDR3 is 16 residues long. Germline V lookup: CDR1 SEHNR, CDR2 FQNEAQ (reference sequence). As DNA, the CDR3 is TGTGCCAGCAGCTTACCCCTTTCAGCGGTCCAAGAGACCCAGTACTTC. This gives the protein CASSLPLSAVQETQYF.

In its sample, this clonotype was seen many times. CDR3 region: CASSQEIVYEQYF. In nucleotides, the CDR3 is TGTGCCAGCAGCCAAGAGATAGTCTACGAGCAGTACTTC. The chain employs TRBV14 and TRBJ2-7, with unresolved D. This CDR3 contains 13 residues. The V end was cut by 0 bases, the J end by 3 bases, with 6 bases between. Germline CDR1 and CDR2: SGHDN and FVKESK.

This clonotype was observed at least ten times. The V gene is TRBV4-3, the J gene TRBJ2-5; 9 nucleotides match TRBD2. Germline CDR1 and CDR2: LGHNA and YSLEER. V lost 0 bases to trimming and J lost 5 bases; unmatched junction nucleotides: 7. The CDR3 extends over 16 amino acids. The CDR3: CASSQDGSGGGETQYF. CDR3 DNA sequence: TGCGCCAGCAGCCAAGACGGTAGCGGGGGAGGGGAGACCCAGTACTTC.

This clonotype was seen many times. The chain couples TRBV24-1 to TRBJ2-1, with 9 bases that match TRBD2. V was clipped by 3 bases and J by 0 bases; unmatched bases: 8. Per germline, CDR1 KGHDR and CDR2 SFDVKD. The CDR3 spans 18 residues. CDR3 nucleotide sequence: TGTGCCACCAGTGATCTGACTAGCGGTCGAGGCTCCTACAATGAGCAGTTCTTC. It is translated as CATSDLTSGRGSYNEQFF.

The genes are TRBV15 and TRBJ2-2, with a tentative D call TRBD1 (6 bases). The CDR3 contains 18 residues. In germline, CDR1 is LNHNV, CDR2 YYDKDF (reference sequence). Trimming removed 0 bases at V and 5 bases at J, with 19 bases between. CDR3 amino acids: CATSRDGMAGTRTGELFF. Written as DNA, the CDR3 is TGTGCCACCAGCAGAGATGGGATGGCCGGGACAAGGACCGGGGAGCTGTTTTTT.

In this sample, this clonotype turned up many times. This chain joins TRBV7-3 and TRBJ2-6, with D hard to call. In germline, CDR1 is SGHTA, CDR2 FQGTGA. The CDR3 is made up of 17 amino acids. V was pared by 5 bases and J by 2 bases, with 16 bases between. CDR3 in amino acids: CASSGILGRAGANVLTF. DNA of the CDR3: TGTGCCAGCAGCGGAATCCTCGGTAGGGCTGGGGCCAACGTCCTGACTTTC.

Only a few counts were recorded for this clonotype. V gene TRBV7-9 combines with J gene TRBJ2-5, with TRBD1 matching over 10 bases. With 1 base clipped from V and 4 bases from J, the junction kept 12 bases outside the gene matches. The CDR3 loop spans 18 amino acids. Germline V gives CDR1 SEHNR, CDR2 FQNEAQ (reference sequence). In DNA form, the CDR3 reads TGTGCCAGCAGCTTAGTTTCGACAGGGGGCCTTGGTCGAGAGACCCAGTACTTC. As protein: CASSLVSTGGLGRETQYF.

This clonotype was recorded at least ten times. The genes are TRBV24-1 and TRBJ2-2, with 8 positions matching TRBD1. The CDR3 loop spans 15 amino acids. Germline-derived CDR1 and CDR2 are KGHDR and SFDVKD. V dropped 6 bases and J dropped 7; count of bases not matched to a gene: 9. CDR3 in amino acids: CATSSVRQGRGELFF. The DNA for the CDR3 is TGTGCCACCAGTTCGGTTCGACAGGGGCGCGGGGAGCTGTTTTTT.

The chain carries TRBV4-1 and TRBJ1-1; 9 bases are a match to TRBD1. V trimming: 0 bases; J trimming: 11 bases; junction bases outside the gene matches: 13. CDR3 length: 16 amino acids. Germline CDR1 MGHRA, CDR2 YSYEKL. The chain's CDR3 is CASSQDFFLQGASAFF. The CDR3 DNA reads TGCGCCAGCAGCCAAGATTTTTTTCTACAGGGGGCTTCGGCTTTCTTT.

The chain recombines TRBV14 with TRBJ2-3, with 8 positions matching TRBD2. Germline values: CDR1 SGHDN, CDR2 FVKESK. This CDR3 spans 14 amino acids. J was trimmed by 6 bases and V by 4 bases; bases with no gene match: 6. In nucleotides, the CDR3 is TGTGCCAGCAGCCGGGGGACTAGGTGGGATACGCAGTATTTT. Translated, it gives CASSRGTRWDTQYF.

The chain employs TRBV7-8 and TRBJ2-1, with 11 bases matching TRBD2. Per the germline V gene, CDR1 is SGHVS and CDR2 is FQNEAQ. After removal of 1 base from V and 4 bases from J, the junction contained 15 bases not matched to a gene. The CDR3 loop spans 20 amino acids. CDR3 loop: CASSLVAGGILLPGYNEQFF. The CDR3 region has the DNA TGTGCCAGCAGCTTAGTAGCGGGAGGGATACTACTACCGGGGTACAATGAGCAGTTCTTC.

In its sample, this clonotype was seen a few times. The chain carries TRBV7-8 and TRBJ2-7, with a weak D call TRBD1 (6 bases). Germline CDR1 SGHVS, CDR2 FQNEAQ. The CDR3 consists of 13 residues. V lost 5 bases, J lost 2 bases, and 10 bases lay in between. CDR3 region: CASSPRDTYEQYF. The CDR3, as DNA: TGTGCCAGCAGCCCTCGGGACACCTACGAGCAGTACTTC.

The CDR3 region is CASSLAGTGLADTQYF. The CDR3 DNA follows: TGTGCCAGCAGCTTGGCCGGGACAGGGTTGGCAGATACGCAGTATTTT. This chain joins TRBV5-6 and TRBJ2-3, with 9 bases matching TRBD1. The V gene's germline CDR1 is SGHDT and CDR2 YYEEEE. The CDR3 runs to 16 residues. Trimming removed 0 bases from V and 4 bases from J; junction bases left unmatched: 6. Full variable domain (missing parts from reference TRBV5-6 and TRBJ2-3): DAGVTQSPTHLIKTRGQQVTLRCSPKSGHDTVSWYQQALGQGPQFIFQYYEEEERQRGNFPDRFSGHQFPNYSSELNVNALLLGDSALYLCASSLAGTGLADTQYFGPGTRLTVL.

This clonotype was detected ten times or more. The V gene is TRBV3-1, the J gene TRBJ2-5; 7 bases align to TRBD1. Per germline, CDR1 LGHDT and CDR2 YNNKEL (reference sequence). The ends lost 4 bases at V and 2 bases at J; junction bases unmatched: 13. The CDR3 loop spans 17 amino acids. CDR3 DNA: TGTGCCAGCAGCCCCAAGTGGATGAACAGGGGACAAGAGACCCAGTACTTC. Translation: CASSPKWMNRGQETQYF.

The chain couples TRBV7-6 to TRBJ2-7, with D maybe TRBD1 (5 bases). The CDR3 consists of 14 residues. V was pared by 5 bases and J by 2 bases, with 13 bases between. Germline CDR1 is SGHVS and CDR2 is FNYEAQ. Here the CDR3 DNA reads TGTGCCAGCAGCCCCGTTCAGGGCCCCTACGAGCAGTACTTC. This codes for CASSPVQGPYEQYF.

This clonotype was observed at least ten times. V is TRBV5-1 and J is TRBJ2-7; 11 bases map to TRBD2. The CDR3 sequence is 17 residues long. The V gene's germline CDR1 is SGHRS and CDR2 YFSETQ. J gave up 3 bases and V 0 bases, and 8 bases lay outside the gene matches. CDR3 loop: CASSLGGTGLAVYEQYF. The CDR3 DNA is TGCGCCAGCAGCTTGGGGGGGACGGGACTAGCGGTCTACGAGCAGTACTTC.

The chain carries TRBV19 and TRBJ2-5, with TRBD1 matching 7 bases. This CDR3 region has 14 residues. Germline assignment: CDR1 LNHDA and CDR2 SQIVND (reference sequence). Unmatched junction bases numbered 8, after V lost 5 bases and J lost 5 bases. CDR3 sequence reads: CASSPWTGVETQYF. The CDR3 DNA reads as TGTGCCAGTAGTCCCTGGACAGGAGTGGAGACCCAGTACTTC. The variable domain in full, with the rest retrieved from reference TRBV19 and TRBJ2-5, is DGGITQSPKYLFRKEGQNVTLSCEQNLNHDAMYWYRQDPGQGLRLIYYSQIVNDFQKGDIAEGYSVSREKKESFPLTVTSAQKNPTAFYLCASSPWTGVETQYFGPGTRLLVL.

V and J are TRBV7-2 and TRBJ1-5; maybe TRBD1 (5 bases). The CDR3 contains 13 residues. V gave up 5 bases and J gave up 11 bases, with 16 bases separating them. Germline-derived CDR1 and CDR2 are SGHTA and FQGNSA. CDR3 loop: CASSLGRGETQHF. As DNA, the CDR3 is TGTGCCAGCAGCCTGGGGAGGGGAGAGACCCAGCATTTT.

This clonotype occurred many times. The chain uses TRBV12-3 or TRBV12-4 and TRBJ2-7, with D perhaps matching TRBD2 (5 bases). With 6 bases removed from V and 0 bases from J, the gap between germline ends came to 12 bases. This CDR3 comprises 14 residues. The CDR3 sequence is CASRPAGFSYEQYF. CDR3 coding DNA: TGTGCCAGCAGGCCGGCGGGCTTCTCCTACGAGCAGTACTTC.

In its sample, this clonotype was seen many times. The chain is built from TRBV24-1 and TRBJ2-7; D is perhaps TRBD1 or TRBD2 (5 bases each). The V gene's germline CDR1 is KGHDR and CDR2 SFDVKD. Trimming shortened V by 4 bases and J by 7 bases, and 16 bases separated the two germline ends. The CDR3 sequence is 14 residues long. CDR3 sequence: CATSDPGPEGEQYF. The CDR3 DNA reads TGTGCCACCAGTGACCCCGGACCTGAGGGGGAGCAGTACTTC.

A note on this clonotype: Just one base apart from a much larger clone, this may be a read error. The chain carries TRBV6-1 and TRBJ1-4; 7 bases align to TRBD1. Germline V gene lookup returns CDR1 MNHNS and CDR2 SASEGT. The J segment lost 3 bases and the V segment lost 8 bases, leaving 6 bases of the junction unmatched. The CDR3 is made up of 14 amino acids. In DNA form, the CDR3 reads TGTGCCAGCGAGGCCGGACAGGCTAATGAAAAACTGTTTTTT. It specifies CASEAGQANEKLFF.